The source of this T cell receptor beta chain is a study of T cell clonality in common variable immunodeficiency. Profiling relied on immunoSEQ multiplex PCR, and the TCRdb table lists in-frame clones only, not all of them. Singletons are absent from the sample, which has around 29,000 clones. At least ten counts were recorded for this clone. The missing CDR3 end, 3 residues past where the read stops, is filled in from the germline J gene. V trimming: 4 bases; J trimming: 2 bases; junction bases outside the gene matches: 4. Germline CDR1 SGHTA, CDR2 FQGNSA. The CDR3 loop spans 14 amino acids. The sequencing input was peripheral blood mononuclear cells. The sequence came from a person aged 18 to 69 in good health. This chain uses TRBV7-2 with TRBJ1-1; TRBD1 matches 7 bases. The CDR3 DNA, read in part, is TGTGCCAGCAGCTCGGGACAGCTTAACACTGAA. This translates into CASSSGQLNTE. The complete CDR3 sequence is CASSSGQLNTEAFF.